One sample yielded the 23 T cell receptor beta chains listed below, sequenced in a study of beta chain features in type 1 diabetes (dated by TCRdb to between 2017 and 2018). Beyond this particular receptor, the publication reports: In all four CD4+ subsets, TCRB CDR3 length was moderately but significantly shorter in type 1 diabetes patients.

Library generation was performed with the immunoSEQ multiplex PCR assay. The entire amount of isolated RNA was reverse transcribed using the High Capacity cDNA Reverse Transcription Kit, so the sequenced TCRB transcripts were expressed ones. Held by TCRdb, this immuneACCESS table contains in-frame sequences only and omits some clones. Under half of the omission traces to an unresolved V gene where checked; the cause of the rest is unknown. This sample gives 95,000 to 150,000 clones in total; roughly 17% of them show up just once. The ten biggest clones cover roughly 2.5% of the sample. Antigens for these TCRs are unknown. The sample consisted of central memory CD4+ T cells from blood. The receptor source for this set is a young man with type 1 diabetes.

The table lists this clone with a few counts. The CDR3 region is CASSYWDGQETQYF. The CDR3 bases are TGTGCCAGCAGCTATTGGGACGGCCAAGAGACCCAGTACTTC. The chain employs TRBV7-9 and TRBJ2-5; D possibly matches TRBD1 or TRBD2 (5 bases each). CDR3 length: 14 amino acids. The germline V and J ends were trimmed by 4 bases and 1 base, with 10 bases remaining between them. Germline CDR1 reads SEHNR; CDR2 reads FQNEAQ (reference sequence). Looking up the rest from reference TRBV7-9 and TRBJ2-5 gives the full variable domain: DTGVSQNPRHKITKRGQNVTFRCDPISEHNRLYWYRQTLGQGPEFLTYFQNEAQLEKSRLLSDRFSAERPKGSFSTLEIQRTEQGDSAMYLCASSYWDGQETQYFGPGTRLLVL.

The rearrangement links TRBV6-5 to TRBJ2-2; D perhaps matches TRBD1 (6 bases). This CDR3 is built from 15 residues. Germline CDR1 reads MNHEY; CDR2 reads SVGAGI. V dropped 5 bases and J dropped 2 bases, with 12 bases sitting between them. CDR3 DNA: TGTGCCAGCAGTAGGGGGAGAGTTAACACCGGGGAGCTGTTTTTT. Amino acid sequence: CASSRGRVNTGELFF.

The CDR3 nucleotides read TGTGCCAGCAGCTTAGATCAGGGTTTTGAGCAGTTCTTC. It codes for CASSLDQGFEQFF. This chain links TRBV7-2 with TRBJ2-1, with D possibly TRBD1 on 5 matching bases. Germline V lookup: CDR1 SGHTA, CDR2 FQGNSA. The V end was cut by 1 base, the J end by 9 bases, with 10 bases between. This CDR3 has 13 residues.

This clone was observed a handful of times. It may be a read error: a sequence one base away is much more abundant. Other nucleotide sequences in the sample specify the same CDR3. The rearrangement joins TRBV7-2 to TRBJ2-3, with no clear D. This CDR3 comprises 12 residues. CDR1 and CDR2 from the germline V gene are SGHTA and FQGNSA. The V end was cut by 1 base, the J end by 4 bases, with 3 bases between. CDR3 protein: CASSLGADTQYF. Here the CDR3 DNA reads TGTGCCAGCAGCTTAGGGGCAGATACGCAGTATTTT.

V is TRBV4-3 and J is TRBJ2-3, with TRBD2 matching 7 bases. Germline CDR1 and CDR2: LGHNA and YSLEER. The CDR3 length is 16 residues. The J segment lost 8 bases and the V segment lost 3 bases, leaving 14 bases of the junction unmatched. The CDR3 protein is CASSQPGPGGGGTQYF. For the CDR3, the DNA is TGCGCCAGCAGCCAGCCCGGACCCGGCGGGGGAGGTACGCAGTATTTT.

This clone was detected a few times. This chain links TRBV19 with TRBJ2-7; 9 nucleotides align to TRBD1. J lost 8 bases, V lost 8 bases, and 10 bases had no gene match. The V gene's germline CDR1 is LNHDA and CDR2 SQIVND (reference sequence). CDR3 length: 13 residues. This chain's CDR3 is CASSGTGPYKQYF. The CDR3 DNA reads TGTGCCAGTTCCGGGACAGGGCCCTATAAGCAGTACTTC.

The gene calls are TRBV27 and TRBJ1-2; 9 bases match TRBD1. The V gene's germline CDR1 is MNHEY and CDR2 SMNVEV (reference sequence). This CDR3 has 16 residues. J lost 2 bases, V lost 6 bases, and 10 bases had no gene match. CDR3 region: CASSHQQGASNYGYTF. The CDR3 DNA follows: TGTGCCAGCAGCCATCAACAGGGGGCGAGCAACTATGGCTACACCTTC.

This chain joins TRBV7-2 and TRBJ2-1; 10 positions agree with TRBD2. The V gene's germline CDR1 is SGHTA and CDR2 FQGNSA. V lost 3 bases and J lost 8; bases outside the gene matches: 13. The CDR3 runs 17 residues. CDR3 DNA sequence: TGTGCCAGCAGCTTGACTTTAGGGAGCGGGAGGGCCGATGAGCAGTTCTTC. This gives the protein CASSLTLGSGRADEQFF.

This clone turned up a few times. The chain combines TRBV28 with TRBJ1-4; D not certain. CDR1 is MDHEN, CDR2 SYDVKM, per germline. Deletions cut 6 bases from V and 4 bases from J, with 9 bases between. The CDR3 extends over 13 amino acids. The CDR3 loop is CASRNGFNEKLFF. Written as DNA, the CDR3 is TGTGCCAGCAGGAACGGTTTTAATGAAAAACTGTTTTTT.

The J gene is TRBJ2-1, the V gene TRBV12-5, with unresolved D. V lost 0 bases and J 6 bases, leaving 21 bases between the germline ends. Germline lookup yields CDR1 LGHNT and CDR2 FRNRAP. The CDR3 has 18 amino acids. CDR3 nucleotide sequence: TGTGCTAGTGGTTTGGTCAGTGGTGGTTTCGGGTCACCCAATGAGCAGTTCTTC. Residues: CASGLVSGGFGSPNEQFF.

The genes are TRBV30 and TRBJ2-7; possibly TRBD2 for D (7 bases). The V gene's germline CDR1 is GTSNPN and CDR2 SVGIG (reference sequence). V was pared by 4 bases and J by 5 bases, with 12 bases between. The CDR3 extends over 12 amino acids. Written as DNA, the CDR3 is TGTGCCTGGAAGGCGGGGGCCCACGAGCAGTACTTC. It encodes CAWKAGAHEQYF.

The CDR3 sequence is CASSPDYTGRGEQYF. CDR3 sequence (DNA): TGTGCCAGCTCCCCTGACTATACAGGAAGAGGGGAGCAGTACTTC. J is TRBJ2-7 and V is TRBV18, with D perhaps being TRBD1 or TRBD2 (5 bases each). The ends were cut back, 6 bases at V and 7 bases at J, with 22 bases in the middle. Germline V gene lookup returns CDR1 KGHSH and CDR2 LQKENI. This CDR3 comprises 15 residues.

The chain has TRBV28 and TRBJ2-7; no clear D gene. Looked up from germline, CDR1 is MDHEN and CDR2 is SYDVKM. The CDR3 totals 11 residues. Trimming removed 3 bases at V and 3 bases at J, with 3 bases between. The CDR3 region is CASSLNYEQYF. As DNA, the CDR3 is TGTGCCAGCAGTTTGAACTACGAGCAGTACTTC.

The sample holds a few counts of this clone. The genes are TRBV7-9 and TRBJ2-1; maybe TRBD2 (8 bases). This CDR3 is 16 amino acids long. The ends were cut back, 1 base at V and 1 base at J, with 11 bases in the middle. CDR1 is SEHNR and CDR2 is FQNEAQ in the germline V gene (reference sequence). The CDR3 protein is CASSLVAGQSYNEQFF. DNA for the CDR3: TGTGCCAGCAGCTTAGTAGCGGGACAGTCCTACAATGAGCAGTTCTTC.

This clone has just a few counts. J is TRBJ2-6 and V is TRBV28; a weak D match, TRBD2 (6 bases). Germline V gene lookup returns CDR1 MDHEN and CDR2 SYDVKM. The CDR3 length is 15 residues. The V end lost 5 bases, the J end lost 0 bases, and 8 bases lay between the germline ends. CDR3 region: CASSLGSSGANVLTF. The CDR3 bases are TGTGCCAGCAGTCTCGGGAGCTCTGGGGCCAACGTCCTGACTTTC.

The CDR3 sequence: CASSLSVKETQYF. The CDR3 DNA reads TGTGCCAGCAGCTTATCGGTTAAGGAGACCCAGTACTTC. The chain recombines TRBV7-2 with TRBJ2-5; D not certain. V was cut by 2 bases and J by 5 bases, with 9 bases left in between. The CDR3 has 13 amino acids. The germline gives CDR1 SGHTA, CDR2 FQGNSA.

The gene calls are TRBV27 and TRBJ2-4, with D perhaps TRBD1 (5 bases). CDR3 length equals 18 residues. V dropped 0 bases and J dropped 0 bases, with 15 bases sitting between them. Germline lookup yields CDR1 MNHEY and CDR2 SMNVEV (reference sequence). CDR3 DNA sequence: TGTGCCAGCAGTTTATCGAGGCCAGGGCCCCAAGCCAAAAACATTCAGTACTTC. Protein product: CASSLSRPGPQAKNIQYF.

This clone showed up just a few times. V is TRBV20-1 and J is TRBJ2-1; no clear D. V was trimmed by 3 bases and J by 10 bases, leaving 4 bases between them. Germline V gene lookup returns CDR1 DFQATT and CDR2 SNEGSKA (reference sequence). The length of the CDR3 is 9 residues. CDR3 loop: CSASWEQFF. CDR3 in DNA: TGCAGTGCTAGCTGGGAGCAGTTCTTC.

The CDR3 region has the DNA TGTGCCAGCAGCCACGAAGCTGGCACCTACGAGCAGTACTTC. This encodes CASSHEAGTYEQYF. The genes are TRBV2 and TRBJ2-7; D call uncertain. The V end was cut by 6 bases, the J end by 2 bases, with 14 bases between. This CDR3 comprises 14 residues. Per the germline V gene, CDR1 is SNHLY and CDR2 is FYNNEI.

V usage is TRBV30 and J usage is TRBJ1-1, with 8 bases matching TRBD1. Per the germline V gene, CDR1 is GTSNPN and CDR2 is SVGIG (reference sequence). This CDR3 comprises 13 residues. V shed 5 bases, J shed 3 bases, and the junction held 5 bases outside the gene matches. The CDR3 region is CAWSTGGDTEAFF. As DNA, the CDR3 is TGTGCCTGGTCAACAGGGGGGGACACTGAAGCTTTCTTT.

This chain connects TRBV4-1 to TRBJ2-7; D gene uncertain. V was clipped by 6 bases and J by 1 base, with 16 bases between them. Germline CDR1 and CDR2: MGHRA and YSYEKL. This CDR3 has 15 residues. This CDR3 reads CASRLHMTPSYEQYF. Written as DNA, the CDR3 is TGCGCCAGCAGGCTACACATGACACCGTCCTACGAGCAGTACTTC.

This clone has a count of ten or more. The chain couples TRBV25-1 to TRBJ1-4; 8 nucleotides agree with TRBD1. This CDR3 is built from 16 residues. In germline, CDR1 is MGHDK, CDR2 SYGVNS. Losses at the gene ends were 3 bases for V and 7 bases for J; bases not matched to a gene: 10. DNA for the CDR3: TGTGCCAGCAGTGATCTTAAGCAGGGGGCTGGTGAAAAACTGTTTTTT. Residues: CASSDLKQGAGEKLFF.

The chain uses TRBV7-9 and TRBJ2-1; no clear D. Germline V gene sequence: CDR1 SEHNR, CDR2 FQNEAQ (reference sequence). The germline V and J ends were trimmed by 5 bases and 6 bases, with 8 bases remaining between them. This CDR3 contains 12 residues. CDR3 nucleotides: TGTGCCAGCAGCGGACGGAGCAATGAGCAGTTCTTC. Amino acids: CASSGRSNEQFF.